Below, 17 T cell receptor beta chains from the same sample are listed, as sequenced in a study of cytomegalovirus exposure and HLA in healthy donors. Clones were sequenced by immunoSEQ multiplex PCR, and TCRdb holds only the in-frame ones, with some missing. The profile covers over 250,000 clones, with 65% to 90% appearing a single time and approximately 1% taken by the ten largest. The sample was PBMCs. These receptors were collected from a woman in her late teens or twenties in good health and CMV-seronegative.

The chain is built from TRBV11-2 and TRBJ1-6, with D hard to call. Per the germline V gene, CDR1 is SGHAT and CDR2 is FQNNGV. V dropped 1 base and J dropped 0 bases, with 7 bases sitting between them. CDR3 length: 16 residues. Here the CDR3 reads CASSLGVSSYNSPLHF. The CDR3 DNA follows: TGTGCCAGCAGCTTAGGTGTGAGCTCCTATAATTCACCCCTCCACTTT.

The rearrangement uses TRBV18 and TRBJ2-3; D is undetermined. V lost 2 bases and J lost 9, with 15 bases in between. The CDR3 sequence is 14 residues long. Germline values: CDR1 KGHSH, CDR2 LQKENI. Written as DNA, the CDR3 is TGTGCCAGCTCACCATTTGTGGGCGACCGGACGCAGTATTTT. It translates to CASSPFVGDRTQYF.

The CDR3 DNA reads as TGCGCCAGCAGCCCCGGGACACTGTACGAGCAGTACTTC. Amino acids: CASSPGTLYEQYF. The chain links TRBV4-3 to TRBJ2-7; D possibly corresponds to TRBD1 (6 bases). This CDR3 region has 13 residues. Germline values: CDR1 LGHNA, CDR2 YSLEER. The V end lost 4 bases, the J end lost 4 bases, and 11 bases lay between the germline ends.

The V call is TRBV19, the J call TRBJ2-3, with 9 nucleotides matching TRBD2. Looked up from germline, CDR1 is LNHDA and CDR2 is SQIVND (reference sequence). This CDR3 spans 15 amino acids. V was pared by 5 bases and J by 4 bases, with 7 bases of the junction left unmatched. CDR3 residues: CASSLQRGDSDTQYF. The CDR3 nucleotides read TGTGCCAGTAGTTTGCAGCGGGGGGATTCAGATACGCAGTATTTT.

This chain uses TRBV28 with TRBJ1-1; D is uncertain. Germline-derived CDR1 and CDR2 are MDHEN and SYDVKM. This CDR3 is 11 amino acids long. V lost 10 bases to trimming and J lost 7 bases, with 13 bases between them. CDR3 sequence (DNA): TGTGCCACCATGTACTTTCGTGAAGCTTTCTTT. Encoded protein: CATMYFREAFF.

This clone turned up a few times. The rearrangement links TRBV15 to TRBJ1-5; D gene uncertain. Trimming cost V 5 bases and J 6 bases, with 17 bases left between them. Germline V gives CDR1 LNHNV, CDR2 YYDKDF (reference sequence). The CDR3 extends over 15 amino acids. CDR3 coding DNA: TGTGCCACCAGCGCACCTCCAATAAGAGGTCAGCCCCAGCATTTT. Translated, it gives CATSAPPIRGQPQHF.

This rearrangement joins TRBV18 to TRBJ1-4, with a possible D match to TRBD1 (5 bases). The germline CDR1 and CDR2 sequences are KGHSH and LQKENI. The CDR3 is made up of 17 amino acids. V lost 2 bases to trimming and J lost 3 bases, with 16 bases between them. This chain's CDR3 is CASSPNSIQVANEKLFF. DNA for the CDR3: TGTGCCAGCTCACCAAACAGTATACAGGTGGCTAATGAAAAACTGTTTTTT.

This clone has just one count. The chain joins TRBV9 to TRBJ2-7; maybe TRBD1 (6 bases). CDR3 length equals 15 residues. Germline V gives CDR1 SGDLS, CDR2 YYNGEE. V gave up 4 bases and J gave up 1 base, with 15 bases separating them. CDR3 coding DNA: TGTGCCAGCAGCACCAGACCCGGGACATCCTACGAGCAGTACTTC. Its protein product is CASSTRPGTSYEQYF. The entire variable domain, with the rest obtained from reference TRBV9 and TRBJ2-7, is as follows: DSGVTQTPKHLITATGQRVTLRCSPRSGDLSVYWYQQSLDQGLQFLIQYYNGEERAKGNILERFSAQQFPDLHSELNLSSLELGDSALYFCASSTRPGTSYEQYFGPGTRLTVT.

The V call is TRBV5-5, the J call TRBJ2-7, with 8 bases lining up with TRBD2. Per the germline V gene, CDR1 is SGHKS and CDR2 is YYEKEE (reference sequence). The CDR3 length is 13 residues. Trimming at V came to 1 base and at J to 3 bases, leaving 0 bases not matched to a gene. The CDR3 sequence is CASSLREGYEQYF. The CDR3 nucleotides are TGTGCCAGCAGCTTGCGGGAGGGCTACGAGCAGTACTTC.

CDR3 region: CASRLTSWGTDTQYF. For the CDR3, the DNA is TGCGCCAGCAGGTTGACTAGCTGGGGCACAGATACGCAGTATTTT. The chain joins TRBV5-1 to TRBJ2-3, with 7 positions matching TRBD2. The CDR3 length is 15 residues. Losses at the gene ends were 5 bases for V and 1 base for J; bases not matched to a gene: 7. Germline CDR1 is SGHRS and CDR2 is YFSETQ. Variable domain in full (rest from reference TRBV5-1 and TRBJ2-3): KAGVTQTPRYLIKTRGQQVTLSCSPISGHRSVSWYQQTPGQGLQFLFEYFSETQRNKGNFPGRFSGRQFSNSRSEMNVSTLELGDSALYLCASRLTSWGTDTQYFGPGTRLTVL.

Remarks on this clone: Other DNA variants within this sample encode the same CDR3. This chain links TRBV18 with TRBJ2-7; 8 bases align to TRBD2. Germline V gene sequence: CDR1 KGHSH, CDR2 LQKENI. V was clipped by 3 bases and J by 1 base; unmatched bases: 5. The CDR3 consists of 15 residues. The CDR3 here is CASSPGLAGSYEQYF. CDR3 coding DNA: TGTGCCAGCTCACCTGGGCTAGCGGGTTCCTACGAGCAGTACTTC.

This chain uses TRBV6-4 with TRBJ2-1; 8 bases line up with TRBD2. Germline CDR1 reads MRHNA; CDR2 reads SNTAGT. The length of the CDR3 is 13 residues. V trimming: 5 bases; J trimming: 9 bases; junction bases outside the gene matches: 6. This chain's CDR3 is CASSQTSEGEQFF. CDR3 DNA: TGTGCCAGCAGTCAGACTAGCGAGGGTGAGCAGTTCTTC.

This chain connects TRBV5-1 to TRBJ1-2; TRBD1 aligns across 9 bases. The CDR3 is made up of 13 amino acids. The germline CDR1 and CDR2 sequences are SGHRS and YFSETQ. V lost 4 bases, J lost 2 bases, and 0 bases stayed unmatched. The CDR3 here is CASSGTGNYGYTF. The CDR3 coding sequence is TGCGCCAGCAGCGGGACAGGGAACTATGGCTACACCTTC.

The chain carries TRBV19 and TRBJ1-5; unclear D gene. Germline values: CDR1 LNHDA, CDR2 SQIVND (reference sequence). The ends were cut back, 5 bases at V and 2 bases at J, with 13 bases in the middle. The CDR3 runs to 15 residues. The CDR3 sequence is CASSPLGEGNQPQHF. The CDR3 bases are TGTGCCAGTAGTCCCCTGGGAGAAGGCAATCAGCCCCAGCATTTT.

The gene calls are TRBV4-1 and TRBJ2-5; D is ambiguous. The germline CDR1 and CDR2 sequences are MGHRA and YSYEKL. Trimming stripped 1 base from V and 5 bases from J, with 20 bases between. This CDR3 has 17 residues. This CDR3 is CASSQVSRAALGETQYF. The CDR3 DNA sequence: TGCGCCAGCAGCCAAGTTTCCCGCGCGGCCCTCGGGGAGACCCAGTACTTC.

This sequence joins TRBV7-6 and TRBJ2-7, with TRBD1 as a possible D gene (6 bases). V was cut by 5 bases and J by 4 bases, with 21 bases left in between. The length of the CDR3 is 16 residues. Germline V gene data show CDR1 as SGHVS and CDR2 as FNYEAQ. The CDR3 DNA sequence: TGTGCCAGCAGCGAATCCTTTCTCGGGACAACATACGAGCAGTACTTC. Protein sequence: CASSESFLGTTYEQYF.

CDR3 loop: CAISSMTFSYEQYF. The CDR3 coding sequence is TGTGCCATCAGCTCCATGACATTCTCCTACGAGCAGTACTTC. This chain links TRBV10-3 with TRBJ2-7; D ambiguous. The germline V gene has CDR1 ENHRY and CDR2 SYGVKD. Trimming took off 6 bases at V and 0 bases at J, with 12 bases between the two ends. The CDR3 runs to 14 residues.